Following are 16 T cell receptor beta chains from one sample sequenced in a study of T-cell memory formation after mild COVID-19. From the 5' RACE reads, TCRdb called clonotypes with MiXCR, one entry per CDR3 protein. The sample has 250,000 to 300,000 distinct CDR3 sequences, roughly 16% seen once; the top ten hold roughly 24%. The sample was PBMCs or a T cell subset sorted from them (not recorded which). These receptors all stem from a man younger than 35 who had mild COVID-19 (a few samples of this study predate the infection). Cell type and time point are not known.

This clonotype was counted many times. The chain recombines TRBV5-1 with TRBJ2-5; D remains unclear. This CDR3 has 14 residues. Trimming took 0 bases from V and 0 from J, leaving 6 bases between them. Germline V lookup: CDR1 SGHRS, CDR2 YFSETQ. In nucleotides, the CDR3 is TGCGCCAGCAGCTTGGGGAGCAACCAAGAGACCCAGTACTTC. This gives the protein CASSLGSNQETQYF. The variable domain in full, completed from reference TRBV5-1 and TRBJ2-5, reads KAGVTQTPRYLIKTRGQQVTLSCSPISGHRSVSWYQQTPGQGLQFLFEYFSETQRNKGNFPGRFSGRQFSNSRSEMNVSTLELGDSALYLCASSLGSNQETQYFGPGTRLLVL.

This clonotype was seen at least ten times. The genes are TRBV4-1 and TRBJ2-3; 10 nucleotides agree with TRBD2. V shed 6 bases, J shed 2 bases, and the junction held 8 bases outside the gene matches. The CDR3 is 16 amino acids. CDR1 and CDR2 (germline): MGHRA, YSYEKL. The CDR3 DNA reads as TGCGCCAGCAGATTAGACGGACTAGCGGTCACAGATACGCAGTATTTT. This translates into CASRLDGLAVTDTQYF.

The chain joins TRBV19 to TRBJ1-2; possible D gene TRBD1, 5 bases. V lost 3 bases to trimming and J lost 5 bases, with 19 bases between them. There are 16 residues in the CDR3. In germline, CDR1 is LNHDA, CDR2 SQIVND (reference sequence). The CDR3 DNA sequence: TGTGCCAGTAGTATTATTGGAGGAGACAGCCTATATGGCTACACCTTC. This sequence encodes CASSIIGGDSLYGYTF.

This clonotype was found a few times. The J gene is TRBJ2-7, the V gene TRBV20-1; D is undetermined. Germline V gives CDR1 DFQATT, CDR2 SNEGSKA (reference sequence). CDR3 length equals 13 residues. The V and J ends lost 6 bases and 4 bases respectively, with 16 bases between them. CDR3 amino acids: CSASLMAGYEQYF. The CDR3, as DNA: TGCAGTGCCAGTCTCATGGCCGGTTACGAGCAGTACTTC.

CDR3 sequence: CANERSDRRYEQYF. DNA of the CDR3: TGTGCCAACGAAAGGAGTGACAGACGATACGAGCAGTACTTC. The chain links TRBV2 to TRBJ2-7; perhaps TRBD1 as D (5 bases). The V end lost 10 bases, the J end lost 4 bases, and 20 bases lay between the germline ends. CDR1 SNHLY and CDR2 FYNNEI come from the germline V gene. This CDR3 is 14 amino acids long.

The V gene is TRBV5-1, the J gene TRBJ1-4; no definite D call. The CDR3 runs to 12 residues. V lost 5 bases to trimming and J lost 6 bases, with 8 bases between them. The germline gives CDR1 SGHRS, CDR2 YFSETQ. This chain's CDR3 is CASRFGDEKLFF. In DNA, the CDR3 is TGCGCCAGCAGGTTCGGAGATGAAAAACTGTTTTTT.

As regards this clonotype: One junction end disagrees with the germline gene, perhaps due to a read error. The chain is built from TRBV5-6 and TRBJ2-2, with TRBD1 identical over 8 bases. CDR1 SGHDT and CDR2 YYEEEE come from the germline V gene. CDR3 size: 14 residues. The DNA for the CDR3 is TGTGCCAGCAGGCGCGGACAGGGTTCCGGGGAGCTGATTTTT. Protein: CASRRGQGSGELIF.

V gene TRBV4-1 combines with J gene TRBJ2-7, with D uncertain. Germline lookup yields CDR1 MGHRA and CDR2 YSYEKL. Deletions cut 0 bases from V and 2 bases from J, with 8 bases between. The CDR3 is made up of 14 amino acids. The chain's CDR3 is CASSQDYGPYEQYV. CDR3 bases: TGCGCCAGCAGCCAAGATTACGGACCCTACGAGCAGTACGTC.

This chain uses TRBV7-2 with TRBJ1-5; no reliable D call. CDR1 and CDR2 from the germline V gene are SGHTA and FQGNSA. The CDR3 has 13 amino acids. V lost 3 bases to trimming and J lost 5 bases, with 8 bases between them. CDR3 nucleotide sequence: TGTGCCAGCAGCTTGGCCACCTATCAGCCCCAGCATTTT. It is translated as CASSLATYQPQHF.

In DNA form, the CDR3 reads TGTGCCAGCAGCAGGACAGGGCGTCTCGGGGATGGCTACACCTTC. Amino acids: CASSRTGRLGDGYTF. The J gene is TRBJ1-2, the V gene TRBV6-5; 8 bases agree with TRBD1. The CDR3 totals 15 residues. Unmatched junction bases numbered 12, after V lost 6 bases and J lost 6 bases. The germline V gene has CDR1 MNHEY and CDR2 SVGAGI.

This clonotype was seen only a few times. The chain is built from TRBV7-8 and TRBJ1-3; D gene ambiguous. The CDR3 sequence is 16 residues long. Per the germline V gene, CDR1 is SGHVS and CDR2 is FQNEAQ. Trimming removed 5 bases at V and 0 bases at J, with 14 bases between. CDR3 amino acids: CASSPPDESSGNTIYF. DNA of the CDR3: TGTGCCAGCAGCCCTCCGGACGAAAGCTCTGGAAACACCATATATTTT.

This chain connects TRBV4-3 to TRBJ1-1, with D perhaps TRBD1 (6 bases). V was pared by 4 bases and J by 6 bases, with 15 bases between. The CDR3 is made up of 14 amino acids. The germline V gene has CDR1 LGHNA and CDR2 YSLEER. For the CDR3, the DNA is TGCGCCAGCAGCCGAGATACAGGGTTCTCTGAAGCTTTCTTT. This encodes CASSRDTGFSEAFF.

This clonotype was counted at least ten times. The chain joins TRBV28 to TRBJ1-2; 8 bases are shared with TRBD1. Germline V lookup: CDR1 MDHEN, CDR2 SYDVKM. V lost 6 bases, J lost 5 bases, and 8 bases stayed unmatched. This CDR3 region has 14 residues. As DNA, the CDR3 is TGTGCCAGCAGCACCCCCGGACAGGGTTATGGCTACACCTTC. This encodes CASSTPGQGYGYTF.

This chain joins TRBV4-1 and TRBJ1-2, with D tentatively TRBD1 (6 bases). This CDR3 is built from 15 residues. Germline CDR1 and CDR2: MGHRA and YSYEKL. The germline V and J ends were trimmed by 4 bases and 6 bases, with 18 bases remaining between them. This chain's CDR3 is CASSPGAGFTDGYTF. The CDR3 coding sequence is TGCGCCAGCAGCCCGGGGGCGGGGTTCACGGATGGCTACACCTTC.

This clonotype was picked up a small number of times. The chain is built from TRBV14 and TRBJ2-5; D may correspond to TRBD1 or TRBD2 (5 bases each). Germline CDR1 is SGHDN and CDR2 is FVKESK. Trimming removed 4 bases at V and 3 bases at J, with 12 bases between. This CDR3 is built from 14 residues. The CDR3 DNA sequence: TGTGCCAGCAGCCTCAGGGTCGGGAAAGAGACCCAGTACTTC. This sequence encodes CASSLRVGKETQYF.

This clonotype came up a few times. V and J are TRBV29-1 and TRBJ2-1, with D unclear. This CDR3 region has 13 residues. V was cut by 1 base and J by 4 bases, with 8 bases left in between. Germline CDR1 and CDR2: SQVTM and ANQGSEA. Here the CDR3 reads CSVEVPTYNEQFF. DNA for the CDR3: TGCAGCGTTGAAGTTCCCACATACAATGAGCAGTTCTTC.